This T cell receptor beta chain was documented in a study of blood T cell repertoires in COVID-19. Overall study context: Nucleic acid was either cDNA or gDNA, and it came from T cells, B-cell-depleted T cells, or PBMCs.

CDR1 and CDR2 from the germline V gene are KGHSH and LQKENI. The length of the CDR3 is 14 residues. V dropped 1 base and J dropped 1 base, with 7 bases sitting between them. Authors' processing steps: By means of reference gene primer amplification, nucleated cell counts were estimated. Sequencing was performed with immunoSEQ multiplex PCR; in TCRdb, only in-frame clones are kept and a portion is missing. D and trimming come from the DNA, and the V and J calls and clone size come from that table. The table shows under 300,000 clones, with about four fifths occurring only once. This chain links TRBV18 with TRBJ1-1; D not certain. Sequenced input: peripheral blood. The TCR originated in a young woman with acute or convalescent COVID-19. The CDR3 DNA reads TGTGCCAGCTCACCACGGGCCGCGAACACTGAAGCTTTCTTT. Protein product: CASSPRAANTEAFF.